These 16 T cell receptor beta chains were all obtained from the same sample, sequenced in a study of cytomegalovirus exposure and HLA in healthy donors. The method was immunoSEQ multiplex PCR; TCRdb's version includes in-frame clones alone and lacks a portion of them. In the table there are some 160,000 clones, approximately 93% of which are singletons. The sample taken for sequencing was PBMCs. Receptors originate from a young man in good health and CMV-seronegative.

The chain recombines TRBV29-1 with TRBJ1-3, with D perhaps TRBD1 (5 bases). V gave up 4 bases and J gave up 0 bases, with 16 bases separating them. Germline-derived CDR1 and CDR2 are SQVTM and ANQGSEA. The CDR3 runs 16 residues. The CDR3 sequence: CSVVPAQGGSGNTIYF. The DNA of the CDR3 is TGCAGCGTTGTTCCTGCGCAGGGAGGCTCTGGAAACACCATATATTTT.

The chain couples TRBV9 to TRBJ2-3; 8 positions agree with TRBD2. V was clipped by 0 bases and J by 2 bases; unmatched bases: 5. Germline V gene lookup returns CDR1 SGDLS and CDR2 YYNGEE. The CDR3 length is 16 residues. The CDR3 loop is CASSVGSGAPTDTQYF. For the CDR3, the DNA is TGTGCCAGCAGCGTAGGTAGCGGGGCCCCCACAGATACGCAGTATTTT.

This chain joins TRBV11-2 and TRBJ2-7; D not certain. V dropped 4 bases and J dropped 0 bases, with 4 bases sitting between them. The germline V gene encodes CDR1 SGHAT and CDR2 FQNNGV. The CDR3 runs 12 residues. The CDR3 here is CASSSSSYEQYV. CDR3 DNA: TGTGCCAGCAGCTCTAGCTCCTACGAGCAGTACGTC.

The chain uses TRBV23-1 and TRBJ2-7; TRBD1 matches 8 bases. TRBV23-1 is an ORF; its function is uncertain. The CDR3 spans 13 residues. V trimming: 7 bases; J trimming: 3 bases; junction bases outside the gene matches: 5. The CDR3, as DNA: TGCGCCAGCATATCGGACAGGGTCTACGAGCAGTACGTC. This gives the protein CASISDRVYEQYV.

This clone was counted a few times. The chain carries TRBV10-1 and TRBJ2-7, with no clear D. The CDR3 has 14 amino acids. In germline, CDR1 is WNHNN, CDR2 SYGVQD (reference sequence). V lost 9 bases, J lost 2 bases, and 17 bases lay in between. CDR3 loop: CARAGFLLTYEQYF. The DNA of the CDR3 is TGCGCCAGGGCAGGATTCCTACTTACCTACGAGCAGTACTTC.

CDR3 sequence: CASSEVPRDSPLHF. The CDR3 nucleotides read TGTGCCAGCAGTGAAGTTCCCAGGGATTCACCCCTCCACTTT. The rearrangement links TRBV6-1 to TRBJ1-6; D may be TRBD1 (5 bases). Germline V CDR1 and CDR2: MNHNS, SASEGT. The CDR3 extends over 14 amino acids. The V and J ends lost 1 base and 8 bases respectively, with 9 bases between them.

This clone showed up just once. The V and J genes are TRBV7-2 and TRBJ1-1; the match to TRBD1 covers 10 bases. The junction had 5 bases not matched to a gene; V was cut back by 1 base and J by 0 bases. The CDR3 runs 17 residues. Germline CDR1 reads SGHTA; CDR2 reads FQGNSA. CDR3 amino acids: CASSLVDRGAMNTEAFF. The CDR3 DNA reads TGTGCCAGCAGCTTAGTGGACAGGGGGGCAATGAACACTGAAGCTTTCTTT.

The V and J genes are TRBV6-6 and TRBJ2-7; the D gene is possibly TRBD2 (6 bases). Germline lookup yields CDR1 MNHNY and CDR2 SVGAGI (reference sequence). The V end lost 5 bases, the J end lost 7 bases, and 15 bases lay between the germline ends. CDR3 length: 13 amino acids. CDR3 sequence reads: CASSNWRDREQYV. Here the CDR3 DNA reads TGTGCCAGCAGTAATTGGCGGGACCGTGAGCAGTACGTC.

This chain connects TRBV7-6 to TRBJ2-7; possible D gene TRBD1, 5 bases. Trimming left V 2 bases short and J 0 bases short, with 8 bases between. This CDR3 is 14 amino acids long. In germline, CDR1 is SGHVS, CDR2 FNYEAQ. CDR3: CASSLRQGSYEQYF. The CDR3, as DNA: TGTGCCAGCAGCTTACGCCAGGGCTCCTACGAGCAGTACTTC.

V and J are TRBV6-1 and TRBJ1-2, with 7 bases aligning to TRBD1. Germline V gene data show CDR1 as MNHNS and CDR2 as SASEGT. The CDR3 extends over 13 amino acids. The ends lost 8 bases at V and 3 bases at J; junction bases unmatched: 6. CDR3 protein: CASRFDRDYGYTF. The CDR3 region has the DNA TGTGCCAGCCGTTTCGACAGGGACTATGGCTACACCTTC.

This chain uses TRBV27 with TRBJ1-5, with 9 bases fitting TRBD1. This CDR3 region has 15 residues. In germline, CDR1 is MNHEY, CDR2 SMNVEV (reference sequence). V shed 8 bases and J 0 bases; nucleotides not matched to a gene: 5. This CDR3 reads CASRGQGNSNQPQHF. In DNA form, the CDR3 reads TGTGCCAGCCGTGGACAGGGGAATAGCAATCAGCCCCAGCATTTT.

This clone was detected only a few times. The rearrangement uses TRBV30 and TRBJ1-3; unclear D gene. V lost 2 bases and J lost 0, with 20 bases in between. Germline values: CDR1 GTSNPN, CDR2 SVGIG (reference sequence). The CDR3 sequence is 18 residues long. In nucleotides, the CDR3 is TGTGCCTGGAGTCGGCAGGAGAGGGCGGCGCGCTCTGGAAACACCATATATTTT. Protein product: CAWSRQERAARSGNTIYF.

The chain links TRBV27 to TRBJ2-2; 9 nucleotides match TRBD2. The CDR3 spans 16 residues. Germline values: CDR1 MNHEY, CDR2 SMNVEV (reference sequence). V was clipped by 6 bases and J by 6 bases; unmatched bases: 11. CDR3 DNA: TGTGCCAGCAGGGGTAGCGGGGGACGCCTCGCCGGGGAGCTGTTTTTT. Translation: CASRGSGGRLAGELFF.

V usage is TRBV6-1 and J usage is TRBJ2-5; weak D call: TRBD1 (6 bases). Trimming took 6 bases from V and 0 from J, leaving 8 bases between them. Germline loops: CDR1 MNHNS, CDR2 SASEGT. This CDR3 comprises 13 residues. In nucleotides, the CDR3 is TGTGCCAGCAGCGGACAGTACCAAGAGACCCAGTACTTC. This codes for CASSGQYQETQYF.

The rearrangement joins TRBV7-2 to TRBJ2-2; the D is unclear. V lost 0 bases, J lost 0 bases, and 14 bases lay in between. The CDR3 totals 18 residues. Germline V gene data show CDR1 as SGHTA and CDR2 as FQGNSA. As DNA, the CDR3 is TGTGCCAGCAGCTTAGCGCGGTCGGCTCCCACGAACACCGGGGAGCTGTTTTTT. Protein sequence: CASSLARSAPTNTGELFF.

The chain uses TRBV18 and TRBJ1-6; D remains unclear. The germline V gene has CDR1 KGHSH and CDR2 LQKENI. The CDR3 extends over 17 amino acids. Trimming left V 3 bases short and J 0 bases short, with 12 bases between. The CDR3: CASSPLVSSSYNSPLHF. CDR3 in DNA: TGTGCCAGCTCACCCCTCGTATCCAGCTCCTATAATTCACCCCTCCACTTT.